This TCR beta chain derives from a study of PD-1 and CTLA-4 blockade in melanoma. Germline CDR1 is SGHNT and CDR2 is YENEEA. The CDR3 is 13 residues long. The V end lost 5 bases, the J end lost 5 bases, and 10 bases lay between the germline ends. Using immunoSEQ multiplex PCR, the repertoire was profiled, and TCRdb retains in-frame clones only, with some absent. The table has roughly 30,000 clones, roughly 89% seen once. This chain joins TRBV11-3 and TRBJ2-1; D call uncertain. Sequencing used CD8+ T cells from peripheral blood, obtained before anti-PD-1 treatment. The source is a human donor with melanoma. The CDR3 loop is CASSEPPDNEQFF. CDR3 DNA sequence: TGTGCCAGCAGCGAGCCGCCTGACAATGAGCAGTTCTTC.